This T cell receptor (beta chain) emerged from a study of resident and recirculating memory T cells in vitiligo. General study points: Non-conserved TCRs across sites and patients suggested distinct clones per lesion.

Generated by immunoSEQ multiplex PCR, the TCRdb table keeps only in-frame clones and is missing some. This sample has more than 70,000 clones, with about 91% found just once. Details on this clone: Its target is unknown.

The CDR3 is 15 amino acids. Germline assignment: CDR1 MGHRA and CDR2 YSYEKL. Trimming cost V 3 bases and J 7 bases; bases outside gene matches: 8. This receptor was obtained from a male donor with vitiligo. This rearrangement joins TRBV4-1 to TRBJ2-7; 11 nucleotides match TRBD2. Input material: blood. As DNA, the CDR3 is TGCGCCAGCAGCCAGCCCACTAGCGGGAGTTGGGAGCAGTACTTC. Translation: CASSQPTSGSWEQYF.